This T cell receptor (beta chain) comes out of a study of post-analysis software for immune sequencing data. Study-wide findings and caveats: Normalized Chao1 diversity was significantly lower in multiple sclerosis patients than in controls. Strong co-clustering by F measure was seen for same-batch samples. In patients, about 5 TRBV segments were more frequent than in controls, with TRBV5-6, TRBV5-1 and TRBV20-1 among them.

This clonotype was seen only a few times. Its specificity is not known. The CDR3 extends over 13 amino acids. J was trimmed by 2 bases and V by 8 bases; bases with no gene match: 6. Built from TCR beta cDNA, the libraries had unique molecular identifiers in them. Input populations of about 1 to 11 million T cells gave rise to approximately 480,000 cDNA molecules. TCRdb itself ran the PCR reads through MiXCR, one entry per CDR3 protein. The profile shows roughly 600,000 distinct CDR3 sequences, roughly 45% of them singletons. This receptor was taken from a girl aged 5 to 17 with multiple sclerosis. The J gene is TRBJ2-7, the V gene TRBV12-3 or TRBV12-4; the match to TRBD2 covers 7 bases. Sample: blood. CDR3 coding DNA: TGTGCCAGCCAAACCCGGGGGGCCTACGAGCAGTACTTC. Its protein is CASQTRGAYEQYF.